This TCR beta chain was identified during a study of T cell responses to AZD1222 COVID-19 vaccine. Repertoires were generated with immunoSEQ multiplex PCR, while TCRdb's copy carries only in-frame clones and drops some. The sample includes about 150,000 clones, 85% to 95% of them seen just once. Germline lookup yields CDR1 SGHRS and CDR2 YFSETQ. The V end lost 2 bases, the J end lost 5 bases, and 10 bases lay between the germline ends. This CDR3 region has 13 residues. This chain uses TRBV5-1 with TRBJ1-1; D is uncertain. Source: peripheral blood, taken on day 0 of AZD1222 vaccination. The TCR comes from an adult in good health. The CDR3 reads CASSFQTRTEAFF. The CDR3 nucleotides read TGCGCCAGCAGCTTTCAAACGAGGACTGAAGCTTTCTTT.